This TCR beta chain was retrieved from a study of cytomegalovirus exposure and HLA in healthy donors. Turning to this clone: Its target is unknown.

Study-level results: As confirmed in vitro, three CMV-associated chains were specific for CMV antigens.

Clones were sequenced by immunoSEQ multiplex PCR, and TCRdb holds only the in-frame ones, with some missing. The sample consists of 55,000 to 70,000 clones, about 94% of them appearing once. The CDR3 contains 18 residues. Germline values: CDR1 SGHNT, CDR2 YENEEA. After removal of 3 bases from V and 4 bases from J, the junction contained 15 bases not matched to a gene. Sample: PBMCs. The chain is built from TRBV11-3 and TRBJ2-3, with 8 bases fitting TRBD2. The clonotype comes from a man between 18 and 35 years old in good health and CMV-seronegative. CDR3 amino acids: CASSFLFGSGIGADTQYF. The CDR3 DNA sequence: TGTGCCAGCAGCTTCCTGTTTGGTAGCGGGATAGGTGCAGATACGCAGTATTTT.